What follows describes a single TCR beta chain. What it recognizes is unknown. This sample was taken from a study of beta chain features in type 1 diabetes. J was trimmed by 11 bases and V by 6 bases; bases with no gene match: 3. Germline-derived CDR1 and CDR2 are SGHTA and FQGNSA. The CDR3 contains 13 residues. The entirety of the isolated RNA underwent reverse transcription, so expressed TCRB transcripts were sequenced. Clones were read by immunoSEQ multiplex PCR, and TCRdb kept only the in-frame ones, dropping some. The sample has about 130,000 clones; about 10% are singletons. Notes on the study in general: Compared to healthy donors, patients appeared to have naive, central memory and Treg TCRB repertoires that were more alike. PCR might favor shorter templates, equally in patients and controls. Reduced insertions and increased deletions marked VDJ junctions in type 1 diabetes patients. Type 1 diabetes patients had TCRB CDR3s that were shorter (moderately but significantly so) in all four CD4+ subsets. cDNA-based reads could over-represent cells with high TCR expression.

The V gene is TRBV7-2, the J gene TRBJ2-1; the match to TRBD2 covers 14 bases. Material: central memory CD4+ T cells from blood. The clonotype was recovered from a man between 25 and 39 years old with type 1 diabetes. The CDR3 coding sequence is TGTGCCAGCAGAGGACTAGCGGGGGGTCAGCAGTTCTTC. Translating it yields CASRGLAGGQQFF.